This T cell receptor beta chain was documented in a study of metastatic and nonmetastatic thyroid tumors. As for the study in general: The study looked at repertoires side by side in blood and in tumor or nodule tissue from malignant and benign thyroid patients.

TCRdb re-called the PCR reads with MiXCR. The table lists tens of thousands of clones, 20% to 25% of them singletons. Trimming pared 5 bases from V and 7 bases from J, leaving 36 bases between. Germline CDR1 reads MRHNA; CDR2 reads SNTAGT. The CDR3 has 21 residues. Each patient went into thyroid surgery without having received any treatment. This clone showed up many times. Sequencing was performed on adjacent normal tissue. The sequence came from a female donor with papillary thyroid cancer or a benign thyroid nodule (not recorded which). Some clones in this sample may be carry-over from other donors' samples. The chain uses TRBV6-4 and TRBJ2-1; D may match TRBD1 or TRBD2 (7 bases each). The CDR3 DNA follows: TGTGCCAGCAGTCCCGGGGGAGGGGGCGCCGTGGCGGAGGGTTTGAGAAATGAGCAGTTCTTC. Its translation: CASSPGGGGAVAEGLRNEQFF.